This note documents a single T cell receptor (beta chain) sequence. This sequence may be a read error, since a much larger clone differs from it by one base. In patients chosen for sequencing, flow cytometry had shown CD8+CD57+ cell expansion. These data are taken from a study of CD8+CD57+ T cells in acquired aplastic anemia. From germline, CDR1 is LGHNA and CDR2 YNFKEQ. CDR3 length equals 15 residues. It was genomic DNA that served as the template for profiling TCR beta VDJ and CDR3. A single record per CDR3 protein comes from TCRdb applying MiXCR to the reads. This sample has 150,000 to 180,000 distinct CDR3 sequences, with about 52% found just once.

The receptor's source is a human donor with aplastic anemia. The chain uses TRBV4-2 and TRBJ2-1, with 8 bases aligning to TRBD2. Sequencing was carried out using sorted CD4+, CD8+, or CD8+CD57+ T cells (not recorded which) from PBMCs. In DNA form, the CDR3 reads TGTGCCAGCAGCCAAGAGCGGGGGGCATACAATGAGCAGCTCTTC. Protein: CASSQERGAYNEQLF.